The 13 T cell receptor beta chains reported below all come from one sample, sequenced in a study of OX40 agonist ivuxolimab in advanced cancers. The repertoire was sequenced with immunoSEQ multiplex PCR; TCRdb's copy has only in-frame clones and lacks some. The sample has 30,000 to 35,000 clones, 80% to 85% seen once. Sequences were derived from CD4+ or CD8+ T cells sorted from blood, sampled in a trial of the OX40 agonist ivuxolimab. These TCRs come from an adult with an advanced solid tumor such as melanoma, head and neck, liver or kidney cancer.

The rearrangement joins TRBV6-7 to TRBJ2-2, with 7 bases identical to TRBD1. TRBV6-7 is designated an ORF whose function remains uncertain. The V and J ends lost 2 bases and 4 bases, in that order; junction bases with no gene match: 10. This CDR3 is built from 17 residues. Written as DNA, the CDR3 is TGTGCCAGCAGTTACCCAACAGGGGCGTTAAGCACCGGGGAGCTGTTTTTT. As protein: CASSYPTGALSTGELFF.

The gene calls are TRBV28 and TRBJ2-5; 7 bases match TRBD2. The junction had 24 bases not matched to a gene; V was cut back by 6 bases and J by 2 bases. The germline V gene encodes CDR1 MDHEN and CDR2 SYDVKM. The CDR3 spans 20 residues. CDR3 DNA sequence: TGTGCCAGCAGAGCCTCCGGGAGCGAGGCGCCACTAGCGCCTCAAGAGACCCAGTACTTC. Translated: CASRASGSEAPLAPQETQYF.

This clone turned up a few times. The genes are TRBV5-1 and TRBJ2-7; 7 bases fit TRBD1. V trimming: 4 bases; J trimming: 0 bases; junction bases outside the gene matches: 16. The V gene's germline CDR1 is SGHRS and CDR2 YFSETQ. The CDR3 totals 18 residues. This CDR3 reads CASSVSRDRTLSSYEQYF. The CDR3 DNA reads as TGCGCCAGCAGCGTTTCCCGGGACAGAACCCTTTCCTCCTACGAGCAGTACTTC.

This clone was observed once. CDR3 bases: TGTGCCAGCAGTCCGACCGACGGGTGGGACTATGGCTACACCTTC. Its protein product is CASSPTDGWDYGYTF. The V and J genes are TRBV6-5 and TRBJ1-2; D call uncertain. The ends were cut back, 5 bases at V and 3 bases at J, with 16 bases in the middle. Germline CDR1 and CDR2: MNHEY and SVGAGI. The CDR3 extends over 15 amino acids.

The genes are TRBV4-1 and TRBJ2-7; 7 bases are shared with TRBD1. The germline gives CDR1 MGHRA, CDR2 YSYEKL. V shed 1 base, J shed 0 bases, and the junction held 3 bases outside the gene matches. The CDR3 covers 15 residues. CDR3 bases: TGCGCCAGCAGCCAAGTGCCAGGGGGCTCCTACGAGCAGTACTTC. It yields the protein CASSQVPGGSYEQYF.

This sequence joins TRBV4-1 and TRBJ1-1; D not resolved. This CDR3 is built from 17 residues. Trimming pared 0 bases from V and 3 bases from J, leaving 17 bases between. Per germline, CDR1 MGHRA and CDR2 YSYEKL. In DNA form, the CDR3 reads TGCGCCAGCAGCCAAGATCAGAGTAGTCTCGAGGACACTGAAGCTTTCTTT. It specifies CASSQDQSSLEDTEAFF.

This chain links TRBV9 with TRBJ1-2; no clear D gene. V gave up 7 bases and J gave up 5 bases, with 15 bases separating them. This CDR3 comprises 13 residues. The germline gives CDR1 SGDLS, CDR2 YYNGEE. The CDR3 DNA follows: TGTGCCAGCGAAGGCGACGACTATTATGGCTACACCTTC. Translating it yields CASEGDDYYGYTF.

The chain has TRBV5-1 and TRBJ1-4, with 8 bases aligning to TRBD1. The CDR3 length is 15 residues. Germline V lookup: CDR1 SGHRS, CDR2 YFSETQ. V shed 2 bases and J 7 bases; nucleotides not matched to a gene: 7. The CDR3 region has the DNA TGCGCCAGCAGCTTATCCGGGACAGGAGGTGAAAAACTGTTTTTT. This codes for CASSLSGTGGEKLFF.

This chain joins TRBV11-2 and TRBJ1-5; TRBD1 is a possible D gene (5 bases). The CDR3 totals 17 residues. Trimming shortened V by 1 base and J by 4 bases, and 17 bases separated the two germline ends. Germline CDR1 reads SGHAT; CDR2 reads FQNNGV. The chain's CDR3 is CASSLGGRAKGNQPQHF. In DNA, the CDR3 is TGTGCCAGCAGCTTAGGGGGCAGGGCGAAGGGTAATCAGCCCCAGCATTTT.

The chain recombines TRBV19 with TRBJ2-3, with 9 bases that match TRBD2. The CDR3 contains 15 residues. Trimming removed 2 bases from V and 3 bases from J; junction bases left unmatched: 3. The germline gives CDR1 LNHDA, CDR2 SQIVND (reference sequence). The CDR3 DNA is TGTGCCAGTAGTATACTAGCGGGACCAACAGATACGCAGTATTTT. This gives the protein CASSILAGPTDTQYF.

The V call is TRBV5-8, the J call TRBJ1-1; a weak D match, TRBD1 (6 bases). Between the trimmed V and J ends, which lost 2 bases and 3 bases, there was a span of 11 bases. The CDR3 is 14 amino acids. Germline loops: CDR1 SGHTS, CDR2 YDEGEE. This CDR3 reads CASSLGGVYTEAFF. CDR3 nucleotide sequence: TGTGCCAGCAGCTTAGGGGGGGTATACACTGAAGCTTTCTTT. The variable domain in full, with the rest retrieved from reference TRBV5-8 and TRBJ1-1, is EAGVTQSPTHLIKTRGQQATLRCSPISGHTSVYWYQQALGLGLQFLLWYDEGEERNRGNFPPRFSGRQFPNYSSELNVNALELEDSALYLCASSLGGVYTEAFFGQGTRLTVV.

This sequence joins TRBV6-1 and TRBJ2-1; D possibly matches TRBD1 or TRBD2 (5 bases each). This CDR3 has 16 residues. Trimming left V 3 bases short and J 1 base short, with 13 bases between. Germline CDR1 and CDR2: MNHNS and SASEGT. The CDR3 nucleotides are TGTGCCAGCAGTGACCAGCAGGGAGAGTCCTACAATGAGCAGTTCTTC. This codes for CASSDQQGESYNEQFF.

The rearrangement uses TRBV30 and TRBJ1-5; possibly TRBD1 for D (5 bases). In germline, CDR1 is GTSNPN, CDR2 SVGIG (reference sequence). The CDR3 has 14 amino acids. V lost 2 bases to trimming and J lost 7 bases, with 15 bases between them. The chain's CDR3 is CAWSPQRGAQPQHF. In DNA form, the CDR3 reads TGTGCCTGGAGTCCACAGAGAGGGGCCCAGCCCCAGCATTTT.